The rows below give T cell receptor beta chains drawn from one sample of a study of blood T cell repertoires in COVID-19. Profiled with immunoSEQ multiplex PCR; TCRdb holds only in-frame clones, not every one. The data show some 68,000 clones, less than 95% seen once. The specimen sequenced was peripheral blood. These receptors originate from a man aged 50-60 years with COVID-19, enrolled during active disease. CDR3s include the opening cysteine and the closing phenylalanine or tryptophan. A D gene is named only where the DNA matches it firmly. Only some rows state a clone size, as once, few, many or a class for expanded clones.

abundance	v_gene	d_gene	j_gene	CDR3nt	CDR3aa
NA	TRBV10-3	TRBD1	TRBJ1-5	TGTGCCATCAGTTCGGGACAGGGGGTCCAGCCCCAGCATTTT	CAISSGQGVQPQHF
few	TRBV5-1	NA	TRBJ2-1	TGCGCCAGCGGAACGTCTAGCGCCAATGAGCAGTTCTTC	CASGTSSANEQFF
NA	TRBV9	TRBD1	TRBJ2-7	TGTGCCAGCAGCGTGGGACAGGGGGCTCCGGACGAGCAGTACTTC	CASSVGQGAPDEQYF
NA	TRBV7-2	TRBD2	TRBJ2-7	TGTGCCAGCAGCCATATAGCGGGAGGGCCGAAAGAGCAGTACTTC	CASSHIAGGPKEQYF
NA	TRBV16	TRBD2	TRBJ2-2	TGTGCCAGCAGCCGACTAGCGGGTGCCACCGGGGAGCTGTTTTTT	CASSRLAGATGELFF
once	TRBV6-2/TRBV6-3	TRBD1	TRBJ1-5	TGTGCCAGCAGTCCGACAGGGCGCAATCAGCCCCAGCATTTT	CASSPTGRNQPQHF
NA	TRBV2	TRBD1	TRBJ1-2	TGTGCCAGCAGTGAGGGACAGGGCAACTATGGCTACACCTTC	CASSEGQGNYGYTF
NA	TRBV13	TRBD2	TRBJ2-1	TGTGCCAGCAGCTTAGGGGTCCCGGGACTAGCGGGAGGGAGCTCCTACAATGAGCAGTTCTTC	CASSLGVPGLAGGSSYNEQFF
NA	TRBV7-9	TRBD1	TRBJ1-6	TGTGCCAGCAGCTCTCCGACAGGGGGCGATTCACCCCTCCACTTT	CASSSPTGGDSPLHF
NA	TRBV4-1	TRBD2	TRBJ2-1	TGCGCCAGCAGCCAGACAAGCGGGAAGGGCTACAATGAGCAGTTCTTC	CASSQTSGKGYNEQFF
NA	TRBV13	TRBD1	TRBJ1-4	TGTGCCAGCAGCATCCGACAGGGGCTAAATGAAAAACTGTTTTTT	CASSIRQGLNEKLFF
NA	TRBV15	NA	TRBJ2-3	TGTGCCACCAGCCCCCCCGAGGGCTCGGGAGATACGCAGTATTTT	CATSPPEGSGDTQYF
NA	TRBV6-5	TRBD1	TRBJ1-4	TGTGCCAGCAGTTCCGGGACAGGGTCAAAAAAACTGTTTTTT	CASSSGTGSKKLFF
NA	TRBV10-3	TRBD1	TRBJ1-1	TGTGCCATATCCGACAGGGGGAGTGATGAAGCTTTCTTT	CAISDRGSDEAFF
NA	TRBV30	NA	TRBJ1-2	TGTGCCGGAGAGTTCTATGGCTACACCTTC	CAGEFYGYTF
once	TRBV3-1/TRBV3-2	NA	TRBJ2-5	TGTGCCAGCAGCCAAGTGGCCCAAGAGACCCAGTACTTC	CASSQVAQETQYF
NA	TRBV7-3	NA	TRBJ2-6	TGTGCCAGCAGCCCTTCTCTTCGGGCCAACGTCCTGACTTTC	CASSPSLRANVLTF
NA	TRBV6-5	NA	TRBJ1-2	TGTGCCAGCAGTTACTCCCGGGTCAACTATGGCTACACCTTC	CASSYSRVNYGYTF